One sample yielded the 30 T cell receptor beta chains listed below, sequenced in a study of blood T cells in healthy people across ages. Next came a second PCR, run for about 7 to 12 cycles, which used a sample-barcoded 5' primer along with a J-beta primer mix. TCRdb reprocessed the 5' RACE reads via MiXCR and lists one record per CDR3 protein. The repertoire holds 700,000 to 850,000 distinct CDR3 sequences, with about 55% as singletons. Sample: blood. Receptors originate from an elderly man in good health.

This clonotype has only one observation. The rearrangement uses TRBV20-1 and TRBJ2-1, with 8 bases lining up with TRBD2. This CDR3 has 16 residues. Losses at the gene ends were 5 bases for V and 1 base for J; bases not matched to a gene: 10. CDR1 and CDR2 (germline): DFQATT, SNEGSKA (reference sequence). CDR3 coding DNA: TGCAGTGCTCTCGGGAAAGTAGCGGGATCCTACAATGAGCAGTTCTTC. Translating gives CSALGKVAGSYNEQFF.

The chain employs TRBV6-5 and TRBJ2-7, with D perhaps assigned TRBD1 or TRBD2 (5 bases each). V was clipped by 4 bases and J by 5 bases, with 15 bases between them. The CDR3 totals 14 residues. The germline CDR1 and CDR2 sequences are MNHEY and SVGAGI. CDR3 region: CASSSRPRDHEQYF. The CDR3 region has the DNA TGTGCCAGCAGTTCACGACCCCGGGACCACGAGCAGTACTTC.

The chain couples TRBV12-3 or TRBV12-4 to TRBJ2-6; D is perhaps TRBD1 or TRBD2 (5 bases each). Trimming cost V 6 bases and J 0 bases, with 9 bases left between them. The CDR3 covers 15 residues. The CDR3, as DNA: TGTGCCAGCAGATCCGGGACCTCTGGGGCCAACGTCCTGACTTTC. Encoded protein: CASRSGTSGANVLTF.

The chain combines TRBV12-3 or TRBV12-4 with TRBJ2-3; 7 bases map to TRBD2. The CDR3 loop spans 13 amino acids. V shed 11 bases, J shed 3 bases, and the junction held 8 bases outside the gene matches. CDR3 sequence reads: CAGGRGLTDTQYF. As DNA, the CDR3 is TGTGCCGGGGGGAGGGGCCTGACAGATACGCAGTATTTT.

The V and J genes are TRBV7-2 and TRBJ1-2, with 7 bases identical to TRBD1. The V segment lost 2 bases and the J segment 7 bases; nucleotides outside the gene matches: 10. Germline-derived CDR1 and CDR2 are SGHTA and FQGNSA. The CDR3 spans 15 residues. The CDR3 DNA reads TGTGCCAGCAGCTTACCCCTGGTAACAGGGGCTGGCTACACCTTC. This translates into CASSLPLVTGAGYTF.

A few counts support this clonotype. The chain carries TRBV10-3 and TRBJ2-1; weak D call: TRBD2 (6 bases). The CDR3 runs 18 residues. Trimming left V 0 bases short and J 9 bases short, with 24 bases between. Germline V lookup: CDR1 ENHRY, CDR2 SYGVKD. The CDR3 region is CAISESRPTSPERSEQFF. The CDR3 DNA is TGTGCCATCAGTGAGTCGCGCCCCACTAGCCCGGAGAGGAGTGAGCAGTTCTTC.

For this clonotype: This may arise from a read error, as a much more abundant clone is one base away. The J gene is TRBJ2-1, the V gene TRBV29-1; 8 bases fit TRBD1. TRBJ2-7 explains the end of the DNA better; the J call may be wrong. The CDR3 is 14 amino acids. Germline loops: CDR1 SQVTM, CDR2 ANQGSEA. CDR3 in DNA: TGCAGCGCAAGACAGGGGCCAAACAACAATGAGCAGTACTTC. It codes for CSARQGPNNNEQYF.

This chain's CDR3 is CASSLARGNSGNTIYF. CDR3 sequence (DNA): TGTGCCAGCAGCTTAGCGCGGGGTAACTCTGGAAACACCATATATTTT. The gene calls are TRBV7-9 and TRBJ1-3, with D hard to call. V lost 0 bases, J lost 0 bases, and 9 bases lay in between. CDR3 length equals 16 residues. CDR1 is SEHNR, CDR2 FQNEAQ, per germline (reference sequence).

This clonotype was observed a handful of times. The junction does not match germline at one end; this may be a read error. The V and J genes are TRBV6-5 and TRBJ2-1; D is possibly TRBD1 or TRBD2 (5 bases each). In germline, CDR1 is MNHEY, CDR2 SVGAGI. The CDR3 totals 14 residues. The chain's CDR3 is CASSYSRPMGEQFF. Here the CDR3 DNA reads TGTGCCAGCAGTTACTCGAGACCTATGGGGGAGCAGTTTTTC.

J is TRBJ2-3 and V is TRBV20-1; weak D call: TRBD1 (8 bases). Germline V gives CDR1 DFQATT, CDR2 SNEGSKA (reference sequence). The CDR3 sequence is 16 residues long. V lost 0 bases and J 4 bases, leaving 17 bases between the germline ends. The CDR3 region is CSARDAGAGGADTQYF. The CDR3 nucleotides read TGCAGTGCTAGAGATGCGGGGGCAGGGGGCGCAGATACGCAGTATTTT.

This chain connects TRBV20-1 to TRBJ2-3, with D possibly being TRBD1 (6 bases). Between the trimmed V and J ends, which lost 2 bases and 5 bases, there was a span of 17 bases. The CDR3 runs 15 residues. Germline CDR1 and CDR2: DFQATT and SNEGSKA (reference sequence). CDR3 region: CSARSTGIIRDTQYF. As DNA, the CDR3 is TGCAGTGCTAGATCCACAGGGATCATACGAGATACGCAGTATTTT.

V is TRBV6-2 or TRBV6-3 and J is TRBJ2-1; the match to TRBD2 covers 8 bases. The CDR3 extends over 16 amino acids. Germline CDR1 and CDR2: MNHEY and SVGEGT. J lost 6 bases, V lost 8 bases, and 15 bases had no gene match. DNA for the CDR3: TGTGCCAGCCATGGGAGCGGGACTAGGAGGTTCAATGAGCAGTTCTTC. The encoded protein is CASHGSGTRRFNEQFF.

Points on this clonotype: A junction boundary mismatches the germline segment, possibly from a read error. The chain is built from TRBV29-1 and TRBJ2-1; D uncertain. Germline V gene sequence: CDR1 SQVTM, CDR2 ANQGSEA. CDR3 length equals 11 residues. CDR3 protein: CSVEERHEQFF. Here the CDR3 DNA reads TGCAGCGTCGAAGAGAGGCATGAGCAGTTCTTC.

The chain links TRBV5-1 to TRBJ1-2; D is undetermined. The V end lost 0 bases, the J end lost 8 bases, and 11 bases lay between the germline ends. This CDR3 has 13 residues. Germline-derived CDR1 and CDR2 are SGHRS and YFSETQ. CDR3 residues: CASSLAEGIGYTF. The CDR3 coding sequence is TGCGCCAGCAGCTTGGCCGAGGGTATCGGCTACACCTTC.

This clonotype turned up a few times. The genes are TRBV3-1 and TRBJ1-1; D possibly corresponds to TRBD1 (5 bases). Trimming stripped 5 bases from V and 6 bases from J, with 16 bases between. Germline-derived CDR1 and CDR2 are LGHDT and YNNKEL (reference sequence). There are 14 residues in the CDR3. Written as DNA, the CDR3 is TGTGCCAGCAGCTTTAAAGGCGGGACGGCTGAAGCTTTCTTT. Protein: CASSFKGGTAEAFF.

This clonotype was detected once. The chain employs TRBV20-1 and TRBJ1-3, with no clear D. This CDR3 comprises 15 residues. The germline gives CDR1 DFQATT, CDR2 SNEGSKA (reference sequence). The V end lost 3 bases, the J end lost 4 bases, and 16 bases lay between the germline ends. The CDR3 region has the DNA TGCAGTGCTAGCCACCGGCAACGGGCCGGAAACACCATATATTTT. This translates into CSASHRQRAGNTIYF.

This chain uses TRBV7-7 with TRBJ2-2; D is ambiguous. This CDR3 has 14 amino acids. V lost 4 bases and J 0 bases, leaving 6 bases between the germline ends. The germline V gene has CDR1 SSHAT and CDR2 FNYEAQ (reference sequence). As DNA, the CDR3 is TGTGCCAGCAGCTCAAAAGCGAACACCGGGGAGCTGTTTTTT. Translated: CASSSKANTGELFF.

V is TRBV10-3 and J is TRBJ1-1; 7 bases agree with TRBD1. Germline CDR1 and CDR2: ENHRY and SYGVKD. V shed 5 bases and J 4 bases; nucleotides not matched to a gene: 7. This CDR3 comprises 14 residues. The CDR3 DNA reads as TGTGCCATCAGTCAGGGGGACGGGGGCACTGAAGCTTTCTTT. It encodes CAISQGDGGTEAFF.

The V and J genes are TRBV6-1 and TRBJ2-5; D may be TRBD1 (5 bases). The CDR3 is 13 amino acids. Germline V gene sequence: CDR1 MNHNS, CDR2 SASEGT. V shed 6 bases and J shed 11 bases, with 19 bases lying between them. CDR3 protein: CASREKGPYKQYF. The CDR3 DNA sequence: TGTGCCAGCAGAGAAAAGGGGCCCTACAAGCAGTACTTC.

The chain uses TRBV5-1 and TRBJ1-2, with D perhaps TRBD1 (5 bases). This CDR3 has 14 residues. Germline assignment: CDR1 SGHRS and CDR2 YFSETQ. V lost 4 bases, J lost 4 bases, and 14 bases lay in between. The CDR3 DNA sequence: TGCGCCAGCAGCGGTGGGACTTTTTTCTATGGCTACACCTTC. Amino acid sequence: CASSGGTFFYGYTF.

The chain carries TRBV7-3 and TRBJ2-5; 7 bases are a match to TRBD2. Losses at the gene ends were 1 base for V and 2 bases for J; bases not matched to a gene: 1. CDR1 and CDR2 from the germline V gene are SGHTA and FQGTGA. The CDR3 loop spans 14 amino acids. The CDR3: CASSLKRGQETQYF. DNA for the CDR3: TGTGCCAGCAGCTTAAAGCGGGGTCAAGAGACCCAGTACTTC. The full variable domain, rest sourced from reference TRBV7-3 and TRBJ2-5, is GAGVSQTPSNKVTEKGKYVELRCDPISGHTALYWYRQSLGQGPEFLIYFQGTGAADDSGLPNDRFFAVRPEGSVSTLKIQRTERGDSAVYLCASSLKRGQETQYFGPGTRLLVL.

V and J are TRBV14 and TRBJ2-3, with 8 bases aligning to TRBD1. Germline values: CDR1 SGHDN, CDR2 FVKESK. The CDR3 contains 16 residues. V was pared by 4 bases and J by 1 base, with 7 bases of the junction left unmatched. CDR3 protein: CASSRRTGQGTDTQYF. The CDR3 coding sequence is TGTGCCAGCAGCCGAAGAACGGGACAGGGCACAGATACGCAGTATTTT.

J is TRBJ2-7 and V is TRBV29-1; the D gene is possibly TRBD1 (5 bases). Per the germline V gene, CDR1 is SQVTM and CDR2 is ANQGSEA. This CDR3 spans 11 amino acids. V lost 5 bases, J lost 4 bases, and 9 bases lay in between. The CDR3 spells CSVFQGYEQYF. DNA of the CDR3: TGCAGCGTTTTCCAGGGTTACGAGCAGTACTTC.

This clonotype was seen many times. The V gene is TRBV5-6, the J gene TRBJ2-5; perhaps TRBD1 as D (5 bases). The CDR3 length is 16 residues. V lost 0 bases and J lost 1, with 13 bases in between. Germline assignment: CDR1 SGHDT and CDR2 YYEEEE. The DNA for the CDR3 is TGTGCCAGCAGCTTGGCTCGGGCAAGGGGCCAAGAGACCCAGTACTTC. Its translation: CASSLARARGQETQYF.

The chain links TRBV28 to TRBJ2-3; D is perhaps TRBD2 (5 bases). The V gene's germline CDR1 is MDHEN and CDR2 SYDVKM. This CDR3 has 17 residues. V lost 5 bases, J lost 2 bases, and 20 bases lay in between. The CDR3 spells CASSRIKGGGNTDTQYF. The CDR3 DNA reads TGTGCCAGCAGTCGAATTAAAGGCGGAGGCAACACAGATACGCAGTATTTT. The entire variable domain, with the rest obtained from reference TRBV28 and TRBJ2-3, is as follows: DVKVTQSSRYLVKRTGEKVFLECVQDMDHENMFWYRQDPGLGLRLIYFSYDVKMKEKGDIPEGYSVSREKKERFSLILESASTNQTSMYLCASSRIKGGGNTDTQYFGPGTRLTVL.

V and J are TRBV27 and TRBJ2-1; perhaps TRBD2 as D (6 bases). The V end was cut by 5 bases, the J end by 10 bases, with 18 bases between. Germline V lookup: CDR1 MNHEY, CDR2 SMNVEV (reference sequence). This CDR3 region has 14 residues. The CDR3 nucleotides are TGTGCCAGCAGTCCCAGAGCTAGCGCCCAAGAGCAGTTCTTC. Translated, it gives CASSPRASAQEQFF.

The V gene is TRBV10-3, the J gene TRBJ2-3; D gene unclear. Trimming removed 2 bases at V and 6 bases at J, with 12 bases between. Germline values: CDR1 ENHRY, CDR2 SYGVKD. The CDR3 loop spans 14 amino acids. CDR3 amino acids: CAISEGSPSDTQYF. CDR3 bases: TGTGCCATCAGTGAGGGGTCCCCGAGCGATACGCAGTATTTT.

The chain is built from TRBV29-1 and TRBJ2-7; a possible D gene is TRBD2 (6 bases). Germline loops: CDR1 SQVTM, CDR2 ANQGSEA. There are 12 residues in the CDR3. With 4 bases removed from V and 10 bases from J, the gap between germline ends came to 17 bases. The CDR3 here is CSVVLSGATQYF. The CDR3 DNA reads as TGCAGCGTTGTACTTAGCGGAGCTACCCAGTACTTC.

This clonotype has a count of ten or more. The chain recombines TRBV24-1 with TRBJ2-1; D is possibly TRBD2 (5 bases). V was cut by 5 bases and J by 4 bases, with 20 bases left in between. Germline loops: CDR1 KGHDR, CDR2 SFDVKD. The CDR3 covers 17 residues. The CDR3 DNA reads TGTGCCACCAGTGCCGGAGAGGGCCTAGGGCAATACAATGAGCAGTTCTTC. Residues: CATSAGEGLGQYNEQFF.

The chain carries TRBV7-8 and TRBJ2-7, with TRBD1 identical over 7 bases. Trimming at V came to 2 bases and at J to 4 bases, leaving 8 bases not matched to a gene. This CDR3 comprises 15 residues. CDR1 is SGHVS and CDR2 is FQNEAQ in the germline V gene. The CDR3 spells CASSLQVTGSYEQYF. The CDR3 DNA is TGTGCCAGCAGCTTACAGGTGACAGGGTCTTACGAGCAGTACTTC.